This TCR beta chain was profiled in a study of beta chain features in type 1 diabetes. There are 15 residues in the CDR3. Germline V lookup: CDR1 LNHNV, CDR2 YYDKDF (reference sequence). J gave up 1 base and V 5 bases, and 4 bases lay outside the gene matches. cDNA synthesis used the whole RNA isolate, giving expressed TCRB sequences. The repertoire was sequenced with immunoSEQ multiplex PCR; TCRdb's copy has only in-frame clones and lacks some. The table shows roughly 500,000 clones, with 30% occurring only once. The clonotype originates from a man between 18 and 35 years old in good health. The sample taken for sequencing was naive CD4+ T cells from blood. The chain carries TRBV15 and TRBJ2-1, with 8 bases aligning to TRBD2. CDR3 region: CATSSIAGSYNEQFF. The CDR3 nucleotides are TGTGCCACCAGCTCGATAGCGGGATCCTACAATGAGCAGTTCTTC.